The 26 T cell receptor beta chains given below trace back to one sample, sequenced in a study of OX40 agonist ivuxolimab in advanced cancers. TCRdb's copy holds only in-frame clones and misses some; the assay was immunoSEQ multiplex PCR. There are 8,500 to 11,000 clones in the sample; about three quarters occur only once, and 25% to 35% lies in the top ten. The sample here was CD4+ or CD8+ T cells sorted from blood, taken in a trial of the OX40 agonist ivuxolimab. The receptor source for this set is an adult with an advanced solid tumor such as melanoma, head and neck, liver or kidney cancer.

The chain links TRBV28 to TRBJ2-7; D possibly corresponds to TRBD2 (5 bases). Germline CDR1 is MDHEN and CDR2 is SYDVKM. V was pared by 6 bases and J by 5 bases, with 14 bases between. This CDR3 contains 13 residues. The CDR3 spells CASRWAPADEQYF. Written as DNA, the CDR3 is TGTGCCAGCAGGTGGGCCCCAGCGGACGAGCAGTACTTC.

This clone was counted only a few times. Other DNA variants within this sample encode the same CDR3. The V call is TRBV15, the J call TRBJ1-2, with TRBD1 matching over 8 bases. This CDR3 comprises 13 residues. CDR1 and CDR2 from the germline V gene are LNHNV and YYDKDF (reference sequence). Trimming cost V 3 bases and J 8 bases; bases outside gene matches: 5. The CDR3 sequence is CATSRDRANGYTF. DNA for the CDR3: TGTGCCACCAGCAGGGACAGGGCTAACGGCTACACCTTC.

This clone has just one count. The rearrangement links TRBV7-9 to TRBJ2-7, with unresolved D. CDR1 and CDR2 (germline): SEHNR, FQNEAQ (reference sequence). The CDR3 sequence is 12 residues long. The V end lost 5 bases, the J end lost 4 bases, and 9 bases lay between the germline ends. For the CDR3, the DNA is TGTGCCAGCAGCATTCAAAGTTACGAGCAGTACTTC. It translates to CASSIQSYEQYF.

This sequence joins TRBV30 and TRBJ1-1, with 9 bases that match TRBD1. The ends lost 5 bases at V and 4 bases at J; junction bases unmatched: 5. This CDR3 has 13 amino acids. Germline assignment: CDR1 GTSNPN and CDR2 SVGIG (reference sequence). CDR3 sequence: CAWSQGARTEAFF. CDR3 sequence (DNA): TGTGCCTGGTCACAGGGGGCTCGCACTGAAGCTTTCTTT.

This chain joins TRBV11-2 and TRBJ2-1; D perhaps matches TRBD1 (6 bases). Germline CDR1 reads SGHAT; CDR2 reads FQNNGV. CDR3 length equals 19 residues. The V end was cut by 1 base, the J end by 4 bases, with 23 bases between. The CDR3 sequence is CASSLGAVLQGALYNEQFF. The CDR3 DNA is TGTGCCAGCAGCTTAGGGGCTGTACTACAGGGAGCTCTTTACAATGAGCAGTTCTTC.

This clone was seen once. J is TRBJ2-3 and V is TRBV10-3; no definite D call. V gave up 3 bases and J gave up 0 bases, with 16 bases separating them. CDR1 ENHRY and CDR2 SYGVKD come from the germline V gene. The CDR3 consists of 17 residues. The CDR3: CAISEYVGASSTDTQYF. CDR3 DNA sequence: TGTGCCATCAGTGAATACGTCGGCGCCTCTAGCACAGATACGCAGTATTTT.

The rearrangement joins TRBV15 to TRBJ2-5, with D possibly TRBD2 on 6 matching bases. Germline CDR1 LNHNV, CDR2 YYDKDF (reference sequence). CDR3 length: 15 residues. V lost 0 bases and J 2 bases, leaving 10 bases between the germline ends. The DNA of the CDR3 is TGTGCCACCAGCAGAGATCGGGGGTTTCAAGAGACCCAGTACTTC. Translation: CATSRDRGFQETQYF.

Notes on this clone: Its ends do not fully match the called genes, so a read error is possible. The J gene is TRBJ2-7, the V gene TRBV7-6; TRBD1 or TRBD2 may be the D gene (5 bases each). The CDR3 covers 11 residues. Germline CDR1 and CDR2: SGHVS and FNYEAQ. The CDR3 loop reads CASSWEGELYF. In DNA form, the CDR3 reads TGTGCCAGCAGCTGGGAAGGGGAGCTGTACTTC.

This clone is categorized as large. V and J are TRBV11-3 and TRBJ2-2, with D uncertain. V gave up 5 bases and J gave up 10 bases, with 17 bases separating them. Germline CDR1 and CDR2: SGHNT and YENEEA. The CDR3 spans 14 residues. CDR3 in amino acids: CASSLPAGRVELFF. The DNA for the CDR3 is TGTGCCAGCAGCCTCCCGGCCGGGCGCGTGGAGCTGTTTTTT.

The rearrangement joins TRBV30 to TRBJ2-1; 7 nucleotides match TRBD2. The J segment lost 0 bases and the V segment lost 2 bases, leaving 19 bases of the junction unmatched. The germline gives CDR1 GTSNPN, CDR2 SVGIG (reference sequence). The CDR3 length is 20 residues. CDR3 sequence reads: CAWSLKGRDISLSSYNEQFF. For the CDR3, the DNA is TGTGCCTGGAGTCTCAAAGGGAGGGATATATCCCTAAGCTCCTACAATGAGCAGTTCTTC.

The J gene is TRBJ2-7, the V gene TRBV5-5; D is perhaps TRBD2 (6 bases). Trimming removed 4 bases from V and 0 bases from J, with 14 bases in between. Per the germline V gene, CDR1 is SGHKS and CDR2 is YYEKEE (reference sequence). The CDR3 loop spans 15 amino acids. The CDR3 region is CASSGSAGLSYEQYF. CDR3 sequence (DNA): TGTGCCAGCAGCGGCTCAGCGGGCCTCTCCTACGAGCAGTACTTC.

The chain is built from TRBV10-1 and TRBJ2-5; D unresolved. The V and J ends lost 3 bases and 4 bases respectively, with 6 bases between them. The CDR3 runs to 12 residues. Germline V CDR1 and CDR2: WNHNN, SYGVQD (reference sequence). The CDR3 nucleotides read TGCGCCAGCAGTGAATCCATAGAGACCCAGTACTTC. It encodes CASSESIETQYF.

This clone is classed as medium-sized (0.01 to 0.1%). The chain links TRBV9 to TRBJ1-1, with 7 bases that match TRBD1. Per the germline V gene, CDR1 is SGDLS and CDR2 is YYNGEE. The CDR3 consists of 15 residues. The V and J ends lost 8 bases and 4 bases, in that order; junction bases with no gene match: 14. In nucleotides, the CDR3 is TGTGCCAGTGGCGTAGCAGGGGGGCCGGGCACTGAAGCTTTCTTT. Protein product: CASGVAGGPGTEAFF.

The count of this clone is one. One junction end disagrees with the germline gene, perhaps due to a read error. V is TRBV19 and J is TRBJ2-1; D possibly corresponds to TRBD2 (5 bases). Per germline, CDR1 LNHDA and CDR2 SQIVND (reference sequence). This CDR3 is 15 amino acids long. CDR3 sequence reads: CASSDRLSSHNEQFF. DNA of the CDR3: TGTGCCAGTAGCGACCGACTAAGCTCCCACAATGAGCAGTTCTTC.

This sequence joins TRBV6-6 and TRBJ2-3; D is unclear. The CDR3 covers 12 residues. Germline CDR1 and CDR2: MNHNY and SVGAGI (reference sequence). Trimming shortened V by 2 bases and J by 7 bases, and 7 bases separated the two germline ends. CDR3 region: CASSYGHNTQYF. For the CDR3, the DNA is TGTGCCAGCAGTTACGGTCACAATACGCAGTATTTT.

The rearrangement uses TRBV27 and TRBJ2-6; D is undetermined. Between the trimmed V and J ends, which lost 7 bases and 3 bases, there was a span of 7 bases. Germline values: CDR1 MNHEY, CDR2 SMNVEV (reference sequence). The CDR3 is 13 residues long. CDR3 nucleotides: TGTGCCAGCATGCGAGGTGGGGCCAACGTCCTGACTTTC. Its protein is CASMRGGANVLTF.

A few counts support this clone. CDR3 in amino acids: CASSLSAQGGGELFF. The DNA of the CDR3 is TGTGCCAGCAGCTTAAGCGCTCAGGGCGGCGGGGAGCTGTTTTTT. The chain recombines TRBV7-6 with TRBJ2-2; perhaps TRBD1 as D (5 bases). Germline V gene data show CDR1 as SGHVS and CDR2 as FNYEAQ. The ends were cut back, 2 bases at V and 7 bases at J, with 14 bases in the middle. The CDR3 is 15 amino acids.

This clone was counted once. The chain carries TRBV6-1 and TRBJ2-1, with no clear D. The CDR3 sequence is 13 residues long. V lost 8 bases and J lost 4, with 12 bases in between. Germline V lookup: CDR1 MNHNS, CDR2 SASEGT. The CDR3 DNA reads as TGTGCCAGCGGCCGGCCCTTATACAATGAGCAGTTCTTC. Amino acids: CASGRPLYNEQFF.

On this clone itself: This may be a read error: a much more frequent sequence differs by one nucleotide. The chain combines TRBV7-9 with TRBJ1-2; tentatively, D is TRBD1 (6 bases). The CDR3 is 17 amino acids. Germline V gene data show CDR1 as SEHNR and CDR2 as FQNEAQ (reference sequence). Trimming removed 3 bases at V and 4 bases at J, with 21 bases between. Here the CDR3 reads CASSFTGRADSGYGYTF. CDR3 sequence (DNA): TGTGCCAGCAGCTTTACAGGGCGGGCCGACTCGGGCTATGGCTACACCTTC.

This rearrangement joins TRBV27 to TRBJ1-5; D ambiguous. Trimming removed 2 bases from V and 2 bases from J, with 7 bases in between. The CDR3 has 14 residues. CDR1 and CDR2 (germline): MNHEY, SMNVEV (reference sequence). The CDR3 spells CASSLRPGNQPQHF. The CDR3 DNA follows: TGTGCCAGCAGTTTACGACCGGGCAATCAGCCCCAGCATTTT.

The CDR3 reads CASSSGGALETQYF. CDR3 coding DNA: TGTGCCAGCAGTTCTGGGGGCGCCTTGGAGACCCAGTACTTC. The chain couples TRBV27 to TRBJ2-5; D might be TRBD1 (6 bases). The CDR3 runs to 14 residues. With 4 bases removed from V and 5 bases from J, the gap between germline ends came to 14 bases. CDR1 MNHEY and CDR2 SMNVEV come from the germline V gene (reference sequence).

This clone is large in the sample. The chain is built from TRBV6-5 and TRBJ1-1; 8 bases align to TRBD1. Germline CDR1 is MNHEY and CDR2 is SVGAGI. V shed 1 base and J 6 bases; nucleotides not matched to a gene: 7. The CDR3 is 15 amino acids. The CDR3 nucleotides are TGTGCCAGCAGTTACTACCCAGGGGGCAGGTCTGAAGCTTTCTTT. It translates to CASSYYPGGRSEAFF.

This clone was observed once. The gene calls are TRBV9 and TRBJ2-1; perhaps TRBD2 as D (6 bases). The length of the CDR3 is 15 residues. The V gene's germline CDR1 is SGDLS and CDR2 YYNGEE. Trimming pared 2 bases from V and 5 bases from J, leaving 14 bases between. CDR3 protein: CASSVEGLPNNEQFF. As DNA, the CDR3 is TGTGCCAGCAGCGTCGAGGGACTGCCTAACAATGAGCAGTTCTTC.

This chain connects TRBV27 to TRBJ2-7; TRBD1 matches 7 bases. Per the germline V gene, CDR1 is MNHEY and CDR2 is SMNVEV (reference sequence). Trimming removed 0 bases from V and 2 bases from J; junction bases left unmatched: 4. There are 15 residues in the CDR3. CDR3 loop: CASSLSGQGAYEQYF. CDR3 in DNA: TGTGCCAGCAGTTTATCAGGCCAGGGGGCCTACGAGCAGTACTTC.

This clone was recorded only once. The chain links TRBV6-5 to TRBJ1-5; 7 bases are shared with TRBD1. The V gene end was trimmed by 6 bases and the J gene end by 0 bases; junction bases not matched to a gene: 5. Germline CDR1 MNHEY, CDR2 SVGAGI. The CDR3 consists of 15 residues. CDR3 in amino acids: CASSLGTDSNQPQHF. The CDR3 nucleotides read TGTGCCAGCAGCCTCGGGACAGATAGCAATCAGCCCCAGCATTTT.

The DNA of the CDR3 is TGTGCCAGCTCACCTCAAATGGGCGCAGGGACCTACGAGCAGTACTTC. Amino acids: CASSPQMGAGTYEQYF. V is TRBV18 and J is TRBJ2-7, with D perhaps TRBD1 (5 bases). CDR3 length: 16 residues. Germline V lookup: CDR1 KGHSH, CDR2 LQKENI. The V gene lost 3 bases and the J gene lost 2 bases, with 17 bases spanning the gap.